Below, one T cell receptor (beta chain) is given with its context. This specimen belongs to a study of T cells after yellow fever vaccination. For the study at large: Fractions of low cell number were prepared using SMART-Seq v4 Ultra Low Input. Study-wide findings and caveats: Clonotypes found in both CD4 and CD8 compartments made up a small share.

TCRdb reprocessed the 5' RACE reads with MiXCR, giving one entry per CDR3 protein. Among fewer than 100,000 distinct CDR3 sequences listed, roughly 9% were seen once. The CDR3 covers 16 residues. Looked up from germline, CDR1 is LGHNA and CDR2 is YNFKEQ. V lost 6 bases to trimming and J lost 0 bases; unmatched junction nucleotides: 4. The clonotype originates from a man aged 18-30 years who received the YFV17D yellow fever vaccine. This material consisted of CD8+ T cells not binding an NS4B(214-222) dextramer, sorted from PBMCs, taken more than 14 days after the first yellow fever vaccination. This chain uses TRBV4-2 with TRBJ2-1, with TRBD2 matching 11 bases. The CDR3 DNA is TGTGCCAGCAGTCAGGGGACTAGCGGCTCCTACAATGAGCAGTTCTTC. It is translated as CASSQGTSGSYNEQFF.